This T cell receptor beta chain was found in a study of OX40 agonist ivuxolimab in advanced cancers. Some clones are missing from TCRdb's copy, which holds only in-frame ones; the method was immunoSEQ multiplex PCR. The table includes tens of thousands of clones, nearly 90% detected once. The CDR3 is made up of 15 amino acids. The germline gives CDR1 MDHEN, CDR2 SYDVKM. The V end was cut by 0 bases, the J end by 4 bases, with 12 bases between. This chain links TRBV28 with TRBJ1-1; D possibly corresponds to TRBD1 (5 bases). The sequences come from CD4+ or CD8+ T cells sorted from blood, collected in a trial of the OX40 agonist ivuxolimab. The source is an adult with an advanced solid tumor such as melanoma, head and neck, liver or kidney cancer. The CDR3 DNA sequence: TGTGCCAGCAGTTTATGGGGGGTCTCGTTCACTGAAGCTTTCTTT. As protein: CASSLWGVSFTEAFF.